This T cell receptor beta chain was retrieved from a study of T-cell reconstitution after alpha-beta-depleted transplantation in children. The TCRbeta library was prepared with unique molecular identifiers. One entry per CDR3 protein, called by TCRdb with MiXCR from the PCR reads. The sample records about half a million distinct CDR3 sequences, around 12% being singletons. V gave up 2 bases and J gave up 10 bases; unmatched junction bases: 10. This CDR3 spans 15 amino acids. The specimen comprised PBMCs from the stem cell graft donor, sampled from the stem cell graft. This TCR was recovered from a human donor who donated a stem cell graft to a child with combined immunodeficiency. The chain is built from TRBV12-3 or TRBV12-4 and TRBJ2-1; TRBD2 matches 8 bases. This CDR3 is CASSLLLRGVKEQFF. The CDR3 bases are TGTGCCAGCAGTTTACTTTTGCGGGGGGTCAAGGAGCAGTTCTTC.